A selection of T cell receptor beta chains follows, all from one sample in a study of regulatory T cells in long-lasting Graves disease. Using its own MiXCR run on the multiplex PCR reads, TCRdb lists one record per CDR3 protein. This table has about 340,000 distinct CDR3 sequences, about 18% appearing once. Sequencing used peripheral blood mononuclear cells (PBMCs), obtained when the disease was refractory, from a patient treated with antithyroid drugs. Source of these receptors: a female donor with Graves disease. CDR3s include the opening cysteine and the closing phenylalanine or tryptophan. The order of the fields is CDR3 protein, CDR3 DNA, clone size, D gene, V gene, J gene. The D gene is left open where the match is weak. Not every row has a clone size; where given, it reads once, few, many or a size class.

CDR3 protein: CASSLSPGLGNTGELFF; CDR3 DNA: TGTGCCAGCAGCCTGAGTCCGGGTTTGGGGAACACCGGGGAGCTGTTTTTT; clone size: few; D gene: .; V gene: TRBV7-8; J gene: TRBJ2-2
CDR3 protein: CASSYSRTYFEQYF; CDR3 DNA: TGTGCCAGCAGTTACTCACGGACGTACTTCGAGCAGTACTTC; clone size: many; D gene: .; V gene: TRBV6-5; J gene: TRBJ2-7
CDR3 protein: CASSVGGSKGEKLFF; CDR3 DNA: TGTGCCAGCAGCGTAGGGGGCTCCAAAGGGGAAAAACTGTTTTTT; clone size: .; D gene: .; V gene: TRBV9; J gene: TRBJ1-4
CDR3 protein: CASSLVQTNEKLFF; CDR3 DNA: TGTGCCAGCAGTTTAGTTCAAACTAATGAAAAACTGTTTTTT; clone size: .; D gene: .; V gene: TRBV28; J gene: TRBJ1-4
CDR3 protein: CASRADSYGYTF; CDR3 DNA: TGCGCCAGCAGAGCAGACTCCTATGGCTACACCTTC; clone size: few; D gene: .; V gene: TRBV5-1; J gene: TRBJ1-2
CDR3 protein: CASKGLTLYNSPLHF; CDR3 DNA: TGTGCCAGTAAGGGGCTTACACTCTATAATTCACCCCTCCACTTT; clone size: .; D gene: .; V gene: TRBV19; J gene: TRBJ1-6
CDR3 protein: CASSTDRGRSNQPQHF; CDR3 DNA: TGTGCCAGCAGCACCGACAGGGGGAGGAGCAATCAGCCCCAGCATTTT; clone size: few; D gene: TRBD1; V gene: TRBV9; J gene: TRBJ1-5
CDR3 protein: CASSLAVYGYTF; CDR3 DNA: TGTGCCAGCAGCTTAGCAGTCTATGGCTACACCTTC; clone size: few; D gene: .; V gene: TRBV7-9; J gene: TRBJ1-2
CDR3 protein: CASSPVGQREGYEQYF; CDR3 DNA: TGTGCCAGCAGCCCGGTAGGGCAGCGGGAGGGGTACGAGCAGTACTTC; clone size: few; D gene: TRBD2; V gene: TRBV9; J gene: TRBJ2-7
CDR3 protein: CASRIRTNTGELFF; CDR3 DNA: TGTGCCAGCAGGATCAGAACGAACACCGGGGAGCTGTTTTTT; clone size: few; D gene: .; V gene: TRBV27; J gene: TRBJ2-2
CDR3 protein: CASSEVRRVGSPLHF; CDR3 DNA: TGCGCCAGCAGTGAGGTGAGGAGGGTCGGATCACCCCTCCACTTT; clone size: .; D gene: .; V gene: TRBV10-2; J gene: TRBJ1-6
CDR3 protein: CASSEGRGDSPLHF; CDR3 DNA: TGTGCCAGCTCGGAAGGGAGGGGTGATTCACCCCTCCACTTT; clone size: .; D gene: .; V gene: TRBV18; J gene: TRBJ1-6
CDR3 protein: CASSLGSGETQYF; CDR3 DNA: TGTGCCAGCAGCCTAGGGTCGGGTGAGACCCAGTACTTC; clone size: many; D gene: .; V gene: TRBV7-3; J gene: TRBJ2-5
CDR3 protein: CAISEATSGTSYGYTF; CDR3 DNA: TGTGCCATCAGTGAGGCGACAAGTGGCACATCTTATGGCTACACCTTC; clone size: .; D gene: .; V gene: TRBV10-3; J gene: TRBJ1-2
CDR3 protein: CSVEKGTGGTYEQYF; CDR3 DNA: TGCAGCGTTGAGAAGGGGACAGGGGGAACCTACGAGCAGTACTTC; clone size: many; D gene: TRBD1; V gene: TRBV29-1; J gene: TRBJ2-7
CDR3 protein: CAIRRQGEDGYTF; CDR3 DNA: TGTGCCATCAGGAGACAGGGGGAGGATGGCTACACCTTC; clone size: .; D gene: TRBD1; V gene: TRBV10-3; J gene: TRBJ1-2
CDR3 protein: CASSLVRQGGEGYTF; CDR3 DNA: TGTGCCAGCAGCTTAGTTCGTCAGGGTGGTGAGGGCTACACCTTC; clone size: .; D gene: .; V gene: TRBV7-2; J gene: TRBJ1-2
CDR3 protein: CASTRGGRAGEQYF; CDR3 DNA: TGCGCCAGCACTCGGGGCGGGAGGGCCGGAGAGCAGTACTTC; clone size: .; D gene: TRBD2; V gene: TRBV5-1; J gene: TRBJ2-7
CDR3 protein: CASSFSGGDDYTF; CDR3 DNA: TGTGCCAGCAGCTTCTCTGGGGGGGATGACTACACCTTC; clone size: .; D gene: .; V gene: TRBV7-9; J gene: TRBJ1-2
CDR3 protein: CASSPREAGELFF; CDR3 DNA: TGTGCCAGCAGTCCCAGGGAGGCCGGGGAGCTGTTTTTT; clone size: .; D gene: .; V gene: TRBV12-3/TRBV12-4; J gene: TRBJ2-2
CDR3 protein: CASSYGRVAFF; CDR3 DNA: TGTGCCAGCAGTTACGGCAGGGTAGCTTTCTTT; clone size: many; D gene: .; V gene: TRBV6-2/TRBV6-3; J gene: TRBJ1-1
CDR3 protein: CASSQIGTLSTGQYF; CDR3 DNA: TGTGCCAGCAGCCAGATCGGGACTCTCTCAACAGGGCAGTACTTC; clone size: many; D gene: .; V gene: TRBV11-2; J gene: TRBJ2-7
CDR3 protein: CASSLWGQGNQPQHF; CDR3 DNA: TGTGCCAGCAGTCTTTGGGGGCAAGGCAATCAGCCCCAGCATTTT; clone size: few; D gene: .; V gene: TRBV6-1; J gene: TRBJ1-5
CDR3 protein: CASSLVGGDQPQHF; CDR3 DNA: TGTGCCAGCAGCTTAGTAGGGGGTGATCAGCCCCAGCATTTT; clone size: few; D gene: .; V gene: TRBV7-9; J gene: TRBJ1-5
CDR3 protein: CASMLRVPGTEAFF; CDR3 DNA: TGTGCCAGCATGCTTCGAGTCCCGGGCACTGAAGCTTTCTTT; clone size: many; D gene: .; V gene: TRBV28; J gene: TRBJ1-1
CDR3 protein: CASSPGIGEKLFF; CDR3 DNA: TGCGCCAGCAGCCCCGGGATCGGCGAAAAACTGTTTTTT; clone size: few; D gene: .; V gene: TRBV5-1; J gene: TRBJ1-4
CDR3 protein: CACLQRGYNEQFF; CDR3 DNA: TGTGCCTGCTTACAGAGGGGGTACAATGAGCAGTTCTTC; clone size: few; D gene: .; V gene: TRBV3-1; J gene: TRBJ2-1
CDR3 protein: CASSSDSRYTF; CDR3 DNA: TGTGCCAGCAGCTCCGATTCTCGCTACACCTTC; clone size: few; D gene: .; V gene: TRBV11-2; J gene: TRBJ1-2
CDR3 protein: CASGLEDRGLYKNIQYF; CDR3 DNA: TGTGCTAGTGGTTTAGAGGACAGGGGGCTTTACAAAAACATTCAGTACTTC; clone size: many; D gene: TRBD1; V gene: TRBV12-5; J gene: TRBJ2-4
CDR3 protein: CASSLGHLRNTIYF; CDR3 DNA: TGTGCCAGCAGTTTAGGGCACTTGCGAAACACCATATATTTT; clone size: few; D gene: .; V gene: TRBV28; J gene: TRBJ1-3
CDR3 protein: CASSRLQGGVEKLFF; CDR3 DNA: TGTGCCAGCAGTCGATTACAGGGGGGGGTTGAAAAACTGTTTTTT; clone size: many; D gene: TRBD1; V gene: TRBV2; J gene: TRBJ1-4